Presented here are 19 T cell receptor beta chains from one specimen sequenced in a study of beta chain features in type 1 diabetes. Regarding the study as a whole: Shorter TCRB CDR3s, moderately but significantly so, were found in Type 1 diabetes patients in all four CD4+ subsets.

Expressed TCRB transcripts got sequenced, as all isolated RNA was reverse transcribed. Sequencing was performed with immunoSEQ multiplex PCR; in TCRdb, only in-frame clones are kept and a portion is missing. In the table there are about 120,000 clones, roughly 15% of which are singletons. What these receptors recognize is not known. Sequencing was done on a sample of central memory CD4+ T cells from blood. Receptors originate from a man aged 30 to 45 with type 1 diabetes.

The chain couples TRBV14 to TRBJ1-4; D gene ambiguous. V lost 1 base and J lost 5, with 8 bases in between. CDR3 length: 14 amino acids. Per germline, CDR1 SGHDN and CDR2 FVKESK. The chain's CDR3 is CASSQVAGNEKLFF. Here the CDR3 DNA reads TGTGCCAGCAGCCAAGTTGCGGGGAATGAAAAACTGTTTTTT.

A single count supports this clone. The V call is TRBV27, the J call TRBJ1-6; 8 bases map to TRBD1. This CDR3 spans 15 amino acids. The germline V gene encodes CDR1 MNHEY and CDR2 SMNVEV (reference sequence). After removal of 4 bases from V and 5 bases from J, the junction contained 4 bases not matched to a gene. The CDR3 region is CASSSNRGDNSPLHF. The CDR3 DNA sequence: TGTGCCAGCAGTTCGAACAGGGGGGATAATTCACCCCTCCACTTT.

The V gene is TRBV7-2, the J gene TRBJ2-1, with D perhaps TRBD2 (5 bases). V lost 1 base and J lost 3, with 10 bases in between. The CDR3 has 15 residues. Germline assignment: CDR1 SGHTA and CDR2 FQGNSA. DNA of the CDR3: TGTGCCAGCAGCTTAGTTCCTAGCTACTACAATGAGCAGTTCTTC. Its translation is CASSLVPSYYNEQFF. The whole variable domain, filled in from reference TRBV7-2 and TRBJ2-1, reads GAGVSQSPSNKVTEKGKDVELRCDPISGHTALYWYRQSLGQGLEFLIYFQGNSAPDKSGLPSDRFSAERTGGSVSTLTIQRTQQEDSAVYLCASSLVPSYYNEQFFGPGTRLTVL.

The chain employs TRBV7-8 and TRBJ2-5; D unclear. The CDR3 length is 14 residues. In germline, CDR1 is SGHVS, CDR2 FQNEAQ. Trimming removed 2 bases at V and 5 bases at J, with 12 bases between. DNA for the CDR3: TGTGCCAGCAGCTTACGAGTTCCCGGGGAGACCCAGTACTTC. Amino acids: CASSLRVPGETQYF.

The rearrangement joins TRBV28 to TRBJ2-7; 7 bases line up with TRBD1. Looked up from germline, CDR1 is MDHEN and CDR2 is SYDVKM. The CDR3 covers 14 residues. The trim removed 6 bases at V and 4 bases at J, leaving 9 bases unmatched. CDR3 sequence: CASSFSRDSYEQYF. The CDR3 DNA is TGTGCCAGCAGCTTCTCCCGGGACAGTTACGAGCAGTACTTC.

This rearrangement joins TRBV29-1 to TRBJ2-5; D is undetermined. The V gene's germline CDR1 is SQVTM and CDR2 ANQGSEA. V lost 5 bases and J lost 0, with 13 bases in between. This CDR3 is 14 amino acids long. For the CDR3, the DNA is TGCAGCGTTCCCCCTCCCGGGCACCAAGAGACCCAGTACTTC. Its translation is CSVPPPGHQETQYF.

This chain links TRBV9 with TRBJ2-2; D unclear. The V and J ends lost 4 bases and 6 bases respectively, with 10 bases between them. CDR3 length: 13 residues. The germline CDR1 and CDR2 sequences are SGDLS and YYNGEE. In DNA form, the CDR3 reads TGTGCCAGCAGCTCCGATCCCCCCGGGGAGCTGTTTTTT. Translating it yields CASSSDPPGELFF.

The chain links TRBV6-5 to TRBJ1-1; D uncertain. CDR3 length: 13 residues. The germline gives CDR1 MNHEY, CDR2 SVGAGI. The V and J ends lost 4 bases and 7 bases respectively, with 13 bases between them. CDR3 loop: CASSSQLNLEAFF. DNA for the CDR3: TGTGCCAGCAGTTCCCAACTAAACCTTGAAGCTTTCTTT.

The rearrangement uses TRBV6-5 and TRBJ2-7; 10 bases line up with TRBD1. V was clipped by 5 bases and J by 5 bases; unmatched bases: 6. The CDR3 contains 14 residues. Germline CDR1 reads MNHEY; CDR2 reads SVGAGI. DNA of the CDR3: TGTGCCAGCAGTAGGGACAGGGGAGATAACGAGCAGTACTTC. Residues: CASSRDRGDNEQYF.

The chain uses TRBV2 and TRBJ2-2; D call uncertain. This CDR3 has 15 residues. CDR1 is SNHLY and CDR2 is FYNNEI in the germline V gene. Between the trimmed V and J ends, which lost 6 bases and 4 bases, there was a span of 15 bases. This chain's CDR3 is CASRGWLQSTGELFF. In nucleotides, the CDR3 is TGTGCCAGCAGGGGGTGGCTACAGAGCACCGGGGAGCTGTTTTTT.

This chain links TRBV9 with TRBJ2-5; a weak D match, TRBD1 (5 bases). In germline, CDR1 is SGDLS, CDR2 YYNGEE. The length of the CDR3 is 14 residues. V was shortened by 0 bases and J by 3 bases, with 9 bases between the two germline ends. The chain's CDR3 is CASSVVPTEETQYF. The CDR3 nucleotides are TGTGCCAGCAGCGTAGTGCCGACAGAAGAGACCCAGTACTTC.

This clone appeared a few times. The chain combines TRBV6-5 with TRBJ1-1; D might be TRBD1 (5 bases). This CDR3 region has 14 residues. Germline CDR1 and CDR2: MNHEY and SVGAGI. The germline V and J ends were trimmed by 6 bases and 5 bases, with 16 bases remaining between them. The CDR3 bases are TGTGCCAGCAGCCGCTCAGGGTCGAGAACTGAAGCTTTCTTT. Its translation: CASSRSGSRTEAFF.

The V and J genes are TRBV2 and TRBJ2-5, with D perhaps being TRBD1 or TRBD2 (5 bases each). Germline V CDR1 and CDR2: SNHLY, FYNNEI. The CDR3 is 11 amino acids. Deletions cut 9 bases from V and 5 bases from J, with 10 bases between. This CDR3 reads CASGTVETQYF. CDR3 DNA: TGTGCCAGTGGGACCGTGGAGACCCAGTACTTC.

In DNA, the CDR3 is TGTGCCAGCAGCTCAAGTGGGGGACTCTATGGCTACACCTTC. It codes for CASSSSGGLYGYTF. This sequence joins TRBV6-5 and TRBJ1-2; D possibly corresponds to TRBD1 (5 bases). Germline V gene sequence: CDR1 MNHEY, CDR2 SVGAGI. Trimming removed 6 bases at V and 4 bases at J, with 15 bases between. This CDR3 spans 14 amino acids.

This clone was seen a handful of times. V usage is TRBV29-1 and J usage is TRBJ2-7; maybe TRBD1 (5 bases). The V end lost 8 bases, the J end lost 6 bases, and 20 bases lay between the germline ends. The V gene's germline CDR1 is SQVTM and CDR2 ANQGSEA. The CDR3 consists of 13 residues. In DNA form, the CDR3 reads TGCAGCTTCGAGAGGTCATGGGGCGCCGAGCAGTACTTC. Amino acids: CSFERSWGAEQYF.

A few counts support this clone. V usage is TRBV18 and J usage is TRBJ1-1, with a tentative D call TRBD1 (6 bases). CDR1 KGHSH and CDR2 LQKENI come from the germline V gene. V dropped 1 base and J dropped 5 bases, with 23 bases sitting between them. The CDR3 runs 18 residues. The CDR3 reads CASSPLERAGAQGTEAFF. CDR3 nucleotide sequence: TGTGCCAGCTCACCACTTGAGCGGGCAGGCGCTCAGGGGACTGAAGCTTTCTTT.

This clone was picked up one time. The V call is TRBV2, the J call TRBJ1-2; no definite D call. Germline V gene lookup returns CDR1 SNHLY and CDR2 FYNNEI. V lost 2 bases and J 2 bases, leaving 21 bases between the germline ends. The CDR3 has 18 residues. The CDR3 coding sequence is TGTGCCAGCAGTGAATTCGGTGGCGGTTCTGGGATCAACTATGGCTACACCTTC. As protein: CASSEFGGGSGINYGYTF.

This clone was recorded at least ten times. V is TRBV19 and J is TRBJ1-2; 7 bases fit TRBD1. Germline V gene data show CDR1 as LNHDA and CDR2 as SQIVND (reference sequence). There are 14 residues in the CDR3. Trimming at V came to 3 bases and at J to 7 bases, leaving 8 bases not matched to a gene. CDR3 DNA sequence: TGTGCCAGTAGTATTCCAGGGACAGCAGGTGGCTACACCTTC. Its translation: CASSIPGTAGGYTF. The whole variable domain, filled in from reference TRBV19 and TRBJ1-2, reads DGGITQSPKYLFRKEGQNVTLSCEQNLNHDAMYWYRQDPGQGLRLIYYSQIVNDFQKGDIAEGYSVSREKKESFPLTVTSAQKNPTAFYLCASSIPGTAGGYTFGSGTRLTVV.

This chain connects TRBV7-9 to TRBJ2-3; D ambiguous. The CDR3 runs 13 residues. CDR1 is SEHNR, CDR2 FQNEAQ, per germline (reference sequence). V dropped 3 bases and J dropped 6 bases, with 10 bases sitting between them. CDR3 coding DNA: TGTGCCAGCAGCTTTTTGGCCCGGGATACGCAGTATTTT. It codes for CASSFLARDTQYF.